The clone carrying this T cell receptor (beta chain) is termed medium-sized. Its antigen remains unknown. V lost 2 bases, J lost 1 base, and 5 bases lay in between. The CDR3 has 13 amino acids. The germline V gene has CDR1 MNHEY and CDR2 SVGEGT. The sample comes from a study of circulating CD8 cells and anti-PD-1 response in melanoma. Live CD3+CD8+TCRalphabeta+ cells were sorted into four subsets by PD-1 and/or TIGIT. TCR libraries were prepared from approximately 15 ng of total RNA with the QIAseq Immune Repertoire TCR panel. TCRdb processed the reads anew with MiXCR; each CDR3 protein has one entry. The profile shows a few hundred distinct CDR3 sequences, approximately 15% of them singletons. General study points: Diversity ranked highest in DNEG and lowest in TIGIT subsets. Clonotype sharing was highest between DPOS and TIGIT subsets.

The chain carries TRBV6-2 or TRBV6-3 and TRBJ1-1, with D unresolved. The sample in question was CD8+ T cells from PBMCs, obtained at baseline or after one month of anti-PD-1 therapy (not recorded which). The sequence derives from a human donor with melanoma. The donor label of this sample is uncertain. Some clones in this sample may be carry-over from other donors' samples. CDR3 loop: CASSYVENTEAFF. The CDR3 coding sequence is TGTGCCAGCAGTTACGTGGAGAACACTGAAGCTTTCTTT.